A single sample is the source of the 10 T cell receptor beta chains below, sequenced in a study of CD8+ T cells in alopecia areata. TCR sequencing used cDNA made by reverse transcription of extracted RNA. TCRdb's table, derived via immunoSEQ multiplex PCR, lists solely in-frame clones and lacks some. The sample contains some 200,000 clones, 40% to 45% of which appear only once. Treatment meaning: oral pan-JAK inhibitor, 5-10 mg twice daily. The sample here was CD4+ T cells sorted from blood, taken around week 37, from a patient treated with tofacitinib. All receptors derive from a human donor with alopecia areata.

This clone was found a few times. In the same sample, other DNA sequences code for this CDR3. The J gene is TRBJ1-5, the V gene TRBV5-1; D may be TRBD1 (6 bases). Germline V gene sequence: CDR1 SGHRS, CDR2 YFSETQ. The CDR3 contains 15 residues. V lost 0 bases to trimming and J lost 2 bases, with 9 bases between them. Written as DNA, the CDR3 is TGCGCCAGCAGCTTGGAAGGGGGAGGCAATCAGCCCCAGCATTTT. It codes for CASSLEGGGNQPQHF.

There are a few counts of this clone. The V call is TRBV19, the J call TRBJ2-1; weak D call: TRBD2 (6 bases). CDR3 length equals 17 residues. CDR1 and CDR2 (germline): LNHDA, SQIVND (reference sequence). Between the trimmed V and J ends, which lost 3 bases and 9 bases, there was a span of 24 bases. The DNA of the CDR3 is TGTGCCAGTAGTATCCTATTGACTAGGAGGAAGTTCAGTGAGCAGTTCTTC. Translation: CASSILLTRRKFSEQFF.

To note about this clone: The sample carries other DNA sequences with the same CDR3. This chain links TRBV29-1 with TRBJ2-1, with D unresolved. Germline CDR1 and CDR2: SQVTM and ANQGSEA. This CDR3 has 12 residues. The ends were cut back, 1 base at V and 3 bases at J, with 4 bases in the middle. Written as DNA, the CDR3 is TGCAGCGTTGAAGGAGGCTACAATGAGCAGTTCTTC. Protein: CSVEGGYNEQFF.

The DNA of the CDR3 is TGTGCCAGCAGCGTAGGAAAGAACTCCTACAATGAGCAGTTCTTC. It specifies CASSVGKNSYNEQFF. V is TRBV9 and J is TRBJ2-1; D call uncertain. V lost 0 bases, J lost 0 bases, and 7 bases lay in between. CDR1 is SGDLS, CDR2 YYNGEE, per germline. The CDR3 extends over 15 amino acids.

In its sample, this clone was seen a few times. The chain joins TRBV29-1 to TRBJ2-1; TRBD2 matches at 11 bases. In germline, CDR1 is SQVTM, CDR2 ANQGSEA. The CDR3 sequence is 14 residues long. V shed 4 bases and J 8 bases; nucleotides not matched to a gene: 7. The CDR3 DNA follows: TGCAGCGTTGGGGCCCTAGCGGGAGGATATGAGCAGTTCTTC. Its protein is CSVGALAGGYEQFF.

The chain uses TRBV29-1 and TRBJ2-7; TRBD2 might be the D (5 bases). V dropped 5 bases and J dropped 6 bases, with 11 bases sitting between them. CDR1 SQVTM and CDR2 ANQGSEA come from the germline V gene. The CDR3 totals 11 residues. CDR3 residues: CSVTGSGEQYF. The DNA for the CDR3 is TGCAGCGTTACGGGATCCGGCGAGCAGTACTTC.

A few counts support this clone. This chain links TRBV7-2 with TRBJ2-5; possibly TRBD2 for D (5 bases). The V gene's germline CDR1 is SGHTA and CDR2 FQGNSA. The CDR3 sequence is 15 residues long. V was trimmed by 5 bases and J by 1 base, leaving 14 bases between them. The CDR3 DNA reads TGTGCCAGCAGCCCTCCCCGGAGCGGCCAAGAGACCCAGTACTTC. It codes for CASSPPRSGQETQYF.

Note on this clone: Other DNA variants within this sample encode the same CDR3. V and J are TRBV30 and TRBJ1-5; the D gene is possibly TRBD1 (5 bases). V was clipped by 3 bases and J by 0 bases, with 6 bases between them. Germline V gene data show CDR1 as GTSNPN and CDR2 as SVGIG (reference sequence). CDR3 length: 13 amino acids. Here the CDR3 reads CAWSGGSNQPQHF. Here the CDR3 DNA reads TGTGCCTGGAGCGGGGGTAGCAATCAGCCCCAGCATTTT.

The CDR3 spells CASNLGTDQTDTQYF. The CDR3 bases are TGTGCCAGCAATCTCGGAACGGACCAAACAGATACGCAGTATTTT. The chain uses TRBV25-1 and TRBJ2-3, with unresolved D. The CDR3 is 15 amino acids. V lost 7 bases and J 3 bases, leaving 17 bases between the germline ends. Germline-derived CDR1 and CDR2 are MGHDK and SYGVNS.

This clone was observed a few times. The chain joins TRBV7-9 to TRBJ2-6; D is ambiguous. Trimming removed 2 bases from V and 4 bases from J, with 9 bases in between. The CDR3 contains 15 residues. Per the germline V gene, CDR1 is SEHNR and CDR2 is FQNEAQ (reference sequence). The CDR3 region is CASSLIESGANVLTF. CDR3 nucleotides: TGTGCCAGCAGCTTAATCGAGTCCGGGGCCAACGTCCTGACTTTC.